Sequencing of this TCR beta chain was carried out in a study of T cells expressing NK-cell markers. Whole-study context: The authors derived TCR beta repertoires from sorted CD3+CD56+NKG2C+, CD3+CD56+NKG2C- and CD3+CD56-NKG2C+ T cells. The eight sequenced donors comprised seven who were HCMV-seropositive and one who was seronegative.

To note about this clonotype: Antigen specificity is unknown.

It was by 5'RACE template switching with UMIs that TCR beta cDNA was made. Following a re-call of the 5' RACE reads, TCRdb has one entry per CDR3 protein and lacks DNA. Its clone listing holds a few hundred thousand distinct CDR3 sequences. Germline V gives CDR1 SNHLY, CDR2 FYNNEI. There are 16 residues in the CDR3. Study conclusions and caveats: There were four donors in whom these clonotypes also led the CD3+CD56-NKG2C+ fraction.

The TCR sequence derives from a man aged 18 to 29 in good health. Sequenced material: blood T cells: a sorted CD56 or NKG2C T cell subset, CD4+ or CD8+ T cells, or bulk PBMC T cells (not recorded which). V and J are TRBV2 and TRBJ2-7; with no DNA, the TCRdb D assignment of TRBD1 cannot be verified. CDR3 loop: CASSLTGVGRSDEQYF. The complete variable domain, with remaining parts taken from reference TRBV2 and TRBJ2-7, reads EPEVTQTPSHQVTQMGQEVILRCVPISNHLYFYWYRQILGQKVEFLVSFYNNEISEKSEIFDDQFSVERPDGSNFTLKIRSTKLEDSAMYFCASSLTGVGRSDEQYFGPGTRLTVT.